Listed here are 24 T cell receptor beta chains from one sample, sequenced in a study of blood T cell repertoires in COVID-19. Produced via immunoSEQ multiplex PCR; TCRdb's table is partial and in-frame only. The profile shows 30,000 to 35,000 clones, 93% of them singletons. Specimen: peripheral blood. The source of these receptors is a human donor in a cohort sampled during active COVID-19.

The CDR3, as DNA: TGTGCCAGCAGTCCTCGGACAGGGATGCTATATAATTCACCCCTCCACTTT. Translating it yields CASSPRTGMLYNSPLHF. J is TRBJ1-6 and V is TRBV27; TRBD1 matches at 8 bases. This CDR3 is built from 17 residues. Germline V gene data show CDR1 as MNHEY and CDR2 as SMNVEV (reference sequence). The J segment lost 4 bases and the V segment lost 5 bases, leaving 10 bases of the junction unmatched.

The chain joins TRBV9 to TRBJ2-2, with D possibly being TRBD2 (5 bases). From germline, CDR1 is SGDLS and CDR2 YYNGEE. The CDR3 runs to 15 residues. Trimming stripped 1 base from V and 3 bases from J, with 10 bases between. This CDR3 is CASSVHGDYTGELFF. Written as DNA, the CDR3 is TGTGCCAGCAGCGTACACGGGGATTACACCGGGGAGCTGTTTTTT.

The CDR3 here is CASSEAPPGRLADTQYF. Here the CDR3 DNA reads TGTGCCAGCAGTGAAGCTCCACCAGGGCGGCTGGCAGATACGCAGTATTTT. The V call is TRBV2, the J call TRBJ2-3, with D maybe TRBD1 (5 bases). CDR3 size: 17 residues. CDR1 and CDR2 from the germline V gene are SNHLY and FYNNEI. V was trimmed by 0 bases and J by 4 bases, leaving 17 bases between them.

The chain recombines TRBV28 with TRBJ1-5, with D perhaps matching TRBD1 (6 bases). V was trimmed by 3 bases and J by 4 bases, leaving 10 bases between them. CDR1 is MDHEN, CDR2 SYDVKM, per germline. There are 14 residues in the CDR3. CDR3 sequence: CASSFRGSNQPQHF. The CDR3 nucleotides are TGTGCCAGCAGTTTCAGGGGATCGAATCAGCCCCAGCATTTT.

The V call is TRBV27, the J call TRBJ2-7; 10 positions agree with TRBD2. The trim removed 2 bases at V and 2 bases at J, leaving 3 bases unmatched. The CDR3 totals 15 residues. Germline lookup yields CDR1 MNHEY and CDR2 SMNVEV (reference sequence). CDR3 protein: CASSLNGLAAYEQYF. The DNA for the CDR3 is TGTGCCAGCAGTTTAAACGGACTAGCGGCCTACGAGCAGTACTTC.

J is TRBJ2-3 and V is TRBV6-5; D might be TRBD1 (5 bases). V lost 6 bases to trimming and J lost 6 bases, with 10 bases between them. This CDR3 contains 12 residues. Germline V gene sequence: CDR1 MNHEY, CDR2 SVGAGI. CDR3 sequence: CASSQYRDTQYF. The CDR3 region has the DNA TGTGCCAGCAGCCAATACAGGGATACGCAGTATTTT.

The chain employs TRBV2 and TRBJ2-1, with 7 bases identical to TRBD2. The CDR3 length is 17 residues. Germline lookup yields CDR1 SNHLY and CDR2 FYNNEI. The J segment lost 3 bases and the V segment lost 6 bases, leaving 14 bases of the junction unmatched. CDR3 amino acids: CASRKGGGPGGYNEQFF. CDR3 nucleotides: TGTGCCAGCAGGAAGGGTGGAGGGCCGGGGGGCTACAATGAGCAGTTCTTC. The full variable domain, completed using reference TRBV2 and TRBJ2-1, is EPEVTQTPSHQVTQMGQEVILRCVPISNHLYFYWYRQILGQKVEFLVSFYNNEISEKSEIFDDQFSVERPDGSNFTLKIRSTKLEDSAMYFCASRKGGGPGGYNEQFFGPGTRLTVL.

This sequence joins TRBV18 and TRBJ2-7; possibly TRBD2 for D (5 bases). Germline lookup yields CDR1 KGHSH and CDR2 LQKENI. The CDR3 covers 14 residues. Deletions cut 3 bases from V and 0 bases from J, with 9 bases between. In nucleotides, the CDR3 is TGTGCCAGCTCACCTGACTACCCCTCCTACGAGCAGTACTTC. Its protein product is CASSPDYPSYEQYF.

This rearrangement joins TRBV11-3 to TRBJ1-3; D ambiguous. Trimming took 1 base from V and 0 from J, leaving 10 bases between them. The CDR3 sequence is 16 residues long. The germline CDR1 and CDR2 sequences are SGHNT and YENEEA. The CDR3 region is CASSLGESSSGNTIYF. CDR3 bases: TGTGCCAGCAGCTTAGGAGAATCGAGCTCTGGAAACACCATATATTTT.

This chain connects TRBV13 to TRBJ2-2; TRBD1 matches at 12 bases. Germline values: CDR1 PRHDT, CDR2 FYEKMQ (reference sequence). The CDR3 runs 18 residues. V lost 2 bases and J lost 6; bases outside the gene matches: 10. CDR3 nucleotides: TGTGCCAGCAGCTTACCCCGGGGACAGGGGGCTATGGCCGGGGAGCTGTTTTTT. Translating gives CASSLPRGQGAMAGELFF.

This clone was detected once. The rearrangement uses TRBV7-9 and TRBJ2-7, with 9 bases fitting TRBD2. V dropped 4 bases and J dropped 6; count of bases not matched to a gene: 16. In germline, CDR1 is SEHNR, CDR2 FQNEAQ (reference sequence). The CDR3 contains 17 residues. The CDR3: CASSSTLTSGVVLEQYF. The CDR3 nucleotides are TGTGCCAGCAGCTCCACCCTGACTAGCGGAGTGGTCCTCGAGCAGTACTTC.

The sample holds a few counts of this clone. The gene calls are TRBV25-1 and TRBJ1-6; D might be TRBD1 (6 bases). The CDR3 sequence is 14 residues long. Per the germline V gene, CDR1 is MGHDK and CDR2 is SYGVNS. Trimming removed 8 bases from V and 11 bases from J, with 19 bases in between. The CDR3 loop reads CASQGTQGFAPLHF. The CDR3 bases are TGTGCCAGCCAGGGAACTCAGGGGTTCGCACCCCTCCACTTT.

The chain links TRBV2 to TRBJ2-1, with 8 bases matching TRBD2. CDR3 length: 15 residues. Germline CDR1 reads SNHLY; CDR2 reads FYNNEI. The junction had 6 bases not matched to a gene; V was cut back by 6 bases and J by 2 bases. CDR3 in DNA: TGTGCCAGCAGAGGAGGACTAGCCACCTACAATGAGCAGTTCTTC. Amino acid sequence: CASRGGLATYNEQFF.

The sample holds one count of this clone. The chain employs TRBV7-6 and TRBJ2-7, with 12 bases matching TRBD2. The CDR3 is 14 amino acids. J was trimmed by 6 bases and V by 5 bases; bases with no gene match: 5. Germline CDR1 is SGHVS and CDR2 is FNYEAQ. The CDR3 DNA sequence: TGTGCCAGCAGCCCGAGACTAGCGGGAGCCGAGCAGTACTTC. It encodes CASSPRLAGAEQYF. The full variable domain, completed using reference TRBV7-6 and TRBJ2-7, is GAGVSQSPRYKVTKRGQDVALRCDPISGHVSLYWYRQALGQGPEFLTYFNYEAQQDKSGLPNDRFSAERPEGSISTLTIQRTEQRDSAMYRCASSPRLAGAEQYFGPGTRLTVT.

The chain couples TRBV19 to TRBJ1-1, with no clear D. The length of the CDR3 is 15 residues. The ends were cut back, 0 bases at V and 7 bases at J, with 15 bases in the middle. Germline lookup yields CDR1 LNHDA and CDR2 SQIVND (reference sequence). The CDR3 region is CASSIDLYRGGEAFF. The CDR3 DNA reads as TGTGCCAGTAGTATAGATCTATACCGGGGTGGTGAAGCTTTCTTT.

This clone was detected a few times. The gene calls are TRBV5-1 and TRBJ2-7; D perhaps matches TRBD1 (6 bases). The CDR3 is made up of 17 amino acids. Trimming pared 2 bases from V and 4 bases from J, leaving 22 bases between. Looked up from germline, CDR1 is SGHRS and CDR2 is YFSETQ. In DNA, the CDR3 is TGCGCCAGCAGCTTTTTGCAGGGGCGAGGGTCCACTTACGAGCAGTACTTC. Encoded protein: CASSFLQGRGSTYEQYF.

The V call is TRBV4-1, the J call TRBJ2-3; 9 bases map to TRBD2. The V gene end was trimmed by 3 bases and the J gene end by 3 bases; junction bases not matched to a gene: 13. CDR1 and CDR2 from the germline V gene are MGHRA and YSYEKL. The CDR3 consists of 18 residues. The DNA for the CDR3 is TGCGCCAGCAGCCACAGGACGGCTAGCGGGACGGCGACAGATACGCAGTATTTT. This codes for CASSHRTASGTATDTQYF.

This chain connects TRBV12-5 to TRBJ2-2; tentatively, D is TRBD1 (5 bases). CDR1 is LGHNT and CDR2 is FRNRAP in the germline V gene. Trimming stripped 5 bases from V and 1 base from J, with 8 bases between. The CDR3 contains 14 residues. This CDR3 reads CASGNDRNTGELFF. The CDR3 DNA sequence: TGTGCTAGTGGTAATGACAGGAACACCGGGGAGCTGTTTTTT.

V and J are TRBV6-5 and TRBJ1-1; 7 positions agree with TRBD1. Germline trimming cut 2 bases from V and 5 bases from J; bases unmatched to any gene: 2. Germline CDR1 is MNHEY and CDR2 is SVGAGI. This CDR3 is 13 amino acids long. The CDR3 protein is CASSYRGLTEAFF. CDR3 DNA: TGTGCCAGCAGTTACAGGGGGCTAACTGAAGCTTTCTTT.

The rearrangement links TRBV19 to TRBJ2-2; 11 nucleotides align to TRBD2. This CDR3 spans 16 amino acids. With 4 bases clipped from V and 5 bases from J, the junction kept 6 bases outside the gene matches. Germline V lookup: CDR1 LNHDA, CDR2 SQIVND (reference sequence). CDR3 in amino acids: CASSNSGGARTGELFF. For the CDR3, the DNA is TGTGCCAGTAGTAATAGCGGGGGGGCCCGGACCGGGGAGCTGTTTTTT.

V and J are TRBV10-1 and TRBJ2-3, with 7 bases fitting TRBD2. Trimming removed 6 bases from V and 0 bases from J; junction bases left unmatched: 15. Looked up from germline, CDR1 is WNHNN and CDR2 is SYGVQD (reference sequence). The CDR3 has 18 amino acids. The CDR3 sequence: CASSDTPAGEYSTDTQYF. CDR3 bases: TGCGCCAGCAGCGATACCCCCGCGGGGGAATATAGCACAGATACGCAGTATTTT.

The V and J genes are TRBV3-1 (or the pseudogene TRBV3-2) and TRBJ1-4; a possible D gene is TRBD1 (6 bases). The length of the CDR3 is 15 residues. V was pared by 0 bases and J by 7 bases, with 12 bases between. Per the germline V gene, CDR1 is LGHDT and CDR2 is YNNKEL (reference sequence). CDR3 sequence reads: CASSQDSGVGEKLFF. CDR3 coding DNA: TGTGCCAGCAGCCAAGATTCAGGGGTGGGTGAAAAACTGTTTTTT.

The genes are TRBV6-6 and TRBJ2-7; the D gene is possibly TRBD1 (6 bases). The germline V and J ends were trimmed by 6 bases and 2 bases, with 14 bases remaining between them. The CDR3 covers 14 residues. Per germline, CDR1 MNHNY and CDR2 SVGAGI (reference sequence). DNA of the CDR3: TGTGCCAGCAGCCCCGGACAGAATACCTACGAGCAGTACTTC. Amino acids: CASSPGQNTYEQYF.

The chain employs TRBV5-5 and TRBJ1-1; D call uncertain. The CDR3 is 14 amino acids. The V end lost 1 base, the J end lost 6 bases, and 13 bases lay between the germline ends. Looked up from germline, CDR1 is SGHKS and CDR2 is YYEKEE (reference sequence). The CDR3 nucleotides read TGTGCCAGCAGCTTGTCGTCCAGGATCGCTGAAGCTTTCTTT. As protein: CASSLSSRIAEAFF.